Given below is one T cell receptor beta chain in context. Its antigen remains unknown. This same CDR3 is encoded by further DNA sequences in the sample. TCRdb's copy holds only in-frame clones and misses some; the assay was immunoSEQ multiplex PCR. The data contain around 110,000 clones, approximately 86% of them singletons. This record belongs to a study of graft-versus-host responses after intestinal transplantation. The wider study: The transplants performed in recipients were multivisceral, liver-intestinal, or isolated intestinal. Notes on the study in general: GvH clones appeared in recipient marrow, some first in ileum or blood.

Germline loops: CDR1 SGHTA, CDR2 FQGNSA. Trimming cost V 2 bases and J 10 bases, with 18 bases left between them. The CDR3 runs to 16 residues. This sample comprised unstimulated CD4+ T cells sorted from spleen or lymph node cells, obtained before transplant. This clonotype originated in a human donor who was the organ donor for an intestinal transplant. This rearrangement joins TRBV7-2 to TRBJ1-6, with D hard to call. The CDR3 spells CASSLRSGYGNSPLHF. The CDR3 DNA reads as TGTGCCAGCAGCTTAAGATCGGGGTACGGCAACTCACCCCTCCACTTT.